This T cell receptor (beta chain) was sequenced for a study of cytomegalovirus exposure and HLA in healthy donors. A multiplex PCR was run with 60 Vbeta primers and 13 Jbeta primers. The repertoire was sequenced with immunoSEQ multiplex PCR; TCRdb's copy has only in-frame clones and lacks some. The sample lists more than 100,000 clones; about 78% were seen once. Points from the study as a whole: It was in a later analysis that TCR association rates were seen to vary by HLA locus, highest for DRB1 and lowest for HLA-C. TCR beta V- and J-gene trimming, according to a later analysis, was linked to a missense DCLRE1C variant. Usually a TCR sequence was rare, but some public TCRs were found in many donors.

In this sample, this clone turned up a few times. Its antigen is not identified. The germline gives CDR1 PRHDT, CDR2 FYEKMQ (reference sequence). This CDR3 is 15 amino acids long. The ends were cut back, 3 bases at V and 3 bases at J, with 13 bases in the middle. Material: PBMCs. The rearrangement joins TRBV13 to TRBJ2-3, with TRBD2 as a possible D gene (7 bases). The receptor was derived from a woman aged 40 to 50 in good health and CMV-seropositive. The CDR3 coding sequence is TGTGCCAGCAGCTTCTGGGGGGGCCAAACAGATACGCAGTATTTT. Its protein is CASSFWGGQTDTQYF.